The TCR beta chain described here comes from a study of tumor-infiltrating lymphocytes in primary liver carcinoma. Study summary: Sample yields, roughly 3.65 to 7.13 million productive TCRbeta reads, were similar across the tissue types.

Trimming took off 1 base at V and 3 bases at J, with 10 bases between the two ends. Germline values: CDR1 SGHAT, CDR2 FQNNGV. The CDR3 length is 14 residues. Taking about 19-31 mg of unsorted bulk tissue, the authors co-extracted RNA and DNA. A constant-region primer primed TCR beta cDNA synthesis from 450 to 550 ng of total RNA. Slightly modified ARM-PCR with three nested multiplex PCR rounds yielded TCR beta libraries. Running roughly 10 cycles apiece, the first two PCR rounds relied on TRBV1-TRBV30 forward primers together with a C-beta reverse primer. MiXCR, run by TCRdb on the multiplex PCR reads, gives a single entry per CDR3 protein. The repertoire holds roughly 120,000 distinct CDR3 sequences, 55% to 65% seen once, with approximately 9.9% in the top ten.

The source is a woman in her sixties or seventies with primary liver carcinoma and hepatitis B virus infection. The sequenced sample was liver tumor tissue from sampling region 1. Subset meaning: tumor region T1, superior pole. The rearrangement joins TRBV11-2 to TRBJ2-7; D uncertain. The CDR3 DNA sequence: TGTGCCAGCAGCTTAGTTGCTGTTGACTACGAGCAGTACTTC. Its translation: CASSLVAVDYEQYF.